This is a list of T cell receptor beta chains from one sample in a study of T cell responses to AZD1222 COVID-19 vaccine. Sequenced by immunoSEQ multiplex PCR; TCRdb stores in-frame clones only, minus some. Counted here are about 150,000 clones, 90% occurring once; the ten biggest clones make up less than 1.6%. The starting material was peripheral blood, obtained 28 days after the second AZD1222 dose. The receptors stem from an adult who received the AZD1222 COVID-19 vaccine. CDR3s include the opening cysteine and the closing phenylalanine or tryptophan. A D gene is named only where the DNA matches it firmly. Not all rows give a size; the values are once, few, many and, for expanded clones, a class.

j_call | d_call | v_call | clone_size | cdr3_aa | cdr3_nt
TRBJ2-3 | - | TRBV19 | - | CASSMGTSSTDTQYF | TGTGCCAGTAGTATGGGGACTTCTAGCACAGATACGCAGTATTTT
TRBJ1-2 | TRBD1 | TRBV29-1 | - | CSGRQGASGYTF | TGCAGCGGTCGACAGGGGGCCTCTGGCTACACCTTC
TRBJ1-2 | TRBD1 | TRBV3-1/TRBV3-2 | - | CASSPRGGTDYGYTF | TGTGCCAGCAGTCCCCGGGGTGGGACAGACTATGGCTACACCTTC
TRBJ2-6 | - | TRBV7-3 | - | CASSLGPGDSGANVLTF | TGTGCCAGCAGCCTAGGGCCGGGCGACTCTGGGGCCAACGTCCTGACTTTC
TRBJ2-3 | - | TRBV28 | - | CASSLFAGESDTQYF | TGTGCCAGCAGTTTATTCGCAGGGGAAAGCGATACGCAGTATTTT
TRBJ2-1 | TRBD2 | TRBV30 | - | CAWERGSSYNEQFF | TGTGCCTGGGAGCGGGGTAGCTCCTACAATGAGCAGTTCTTC
TRBJ2-7 | TRBD1 | TRBV6-5 | - | CASSFRGQGYEQYF | TGTGCCAGCAGTTTCCGGGGACAGGGGTACGAGCAGTACTTC
TRBJ2-1 | - | TRBV12-3/TRBV12-4 | once | CASSFRNQLVF | TGTGCCAGCAGTTTCCGTAATCAGTTGGTCTTC
TRBJ1-1 | - | TRBV20-1 | once | CSARENTEAFF | TGCAGTGCTAGAGAGAACACTGAAGCTTTCTTT
TRBJ2-5 | TRBD1 | TRBV18 | once | CASSLAGGSETQYF | TGTGCCAGCTCACTAGCAGGGGGCTCGGAGACCCAGTACTTC
TRBJ1-2 | - | TRBV5-6 | once | CASSFVPTTRHGYTF | TGTGCCAGCAGCTTTGTACCCACTACGCGGCATGGCTACACCTTC
TRBJ1-6 | - | TRBV3-1/TRBV3-2 | - | CASSQSWSSYNSPLHF | TGTGCCAGCAGCCAGTCTTGGAGCTCCTATAATTCACCCCTCCACTTT
TRBJ2-5 | - | TRBV7-9 | - | CASSLEGWRGSQETQYF | TGTGCCAGCAGCTTAGAAGGGTGGCGGGGAAGCCAAGAGACCCAGTACTTC
TRBJ1-1 | - | TRBV30 | - | CAWSGGANTEAFF | TGTGCCTGGAGTGGAGGGGCGAACACTGAAGCTTTCTTT
TRBJ2-1 | - | TRBV7-9 | - | CASSLGNAQGPYYNEQFF | TGTGCCAGCAGCTTAGGTAACGCGCAGGGTCCCTATTACAATGAGCAGTTCTTC
TRBJ1-1 | - | TRBV28 | - | CASLGAAKSNTEAFF | TGTGCCAGCTTGGGGGCAGCCAAGTCGAACACTGAAGCTTTCTTT
TRBJ1-1 | - | TRBV5-1 | many | CASSLDRDTEAFF | TGCGCCAGCAGCTTGGACAGGGACACTGAAGCTTTCTTT
TRBJ1-5 | - | TRBV2 | - | CASSEESNQPQHF | TGTGCCAGCAGTGAAGAGTCCAATCAGCCCCAGCATTTT
TRBJ1-1 | - | TRBV7-9 | - | CASSLGGRGRRAAAFF | TGTGCCAGCAGCTTAGGGGGTCGGGGTCGGAGGGCCGCAGCTTTCTTT
TRBJ1-2 | - | TRBV12-3/TRBV12-4 | - | CASGSPNYGYTF | TGTGCCAGCGGGTCACCGAACTATGGCTACACCTTC
TRBJ2-7 | - | TRBV21-1 | few | CASSKVAVHPTEGAFGYEQYF | TGTGCCAGCAGCAAAGTAGCCGTACATCCCACTGAGGGGGCGTTTGGCTACGAGCAGTACTTC
TRBJ2-1 | - | TRBV10-1 | - | CASAPRVDYNEQFF | TGCGCCAGCGCCCCTAGGGTCGACTACAATGAGCAGTTCTTC
TRBJ2-7 | TRBD2 | TRBV5-4 | - | CASSLGLAETYEQYF | TGTGCCAGCAGCTTAGGACTAGCGGAGACCTACGAGCAGTACTTC
TRBJ1-4 | TRBD1 | TRBV7-9 | - | CASSPILSDRSGEKLFF | TGTGCCAGCAGCCCCATTCTTTCGGACAGGTCGGGGGAAAAACTGTTTTTT
TRBJ2-1 | - | TRBV5-8 | - | CASSINLVPSYNEQFF | TGTGCCAGCAGCATAAACCTAGTTCCCTCCTACAATGAGCAGTTCTTC
TRBJ2-1 | - | TRBV10-1 | - | CASSDKRIEQFF | TGCGCCAGCAGTGATAAGAGGATTGAGCAGTTCTTC
TRBJ2-7 | - | TRBV30 | - | CAWSRDFKAEQYF | TGTGCCTGGAGTCGTGACTTCAAGGCCGAGCAGTACTTC
TRBJ2-6 | - | TRBV9 | - | CASSAATHSGANVLTF | TGTGCCAGCAGCGCCGCGACCCACTCTGGGGCCAACGTCCTGACTTTC
TRBJ1-1 | - | TRBV12-3/TRBV12-4 | - | CASSFNTEAFF | TGTGCCAGCAGTTTTAACACTGAAGCTTTCTTT
TRBJ2-7 | - | TRBV6-5 | - | CASRPVGGEQYF | TGTGCCAGCCGACCCGTAGGGGGCGAGCAGTACTTC
TRBJ2-3 | TRBD2 | TRBV14 | - | CASSRFGAGGADTQYF | TGTGCCAGCAGCCGTTTTGGGGCGGGGGGGGCCGATACGCAGTATTTT
TRBJ1-2 | - | TRBV3-1/TRBV3-2 | - | CASSPTPSGLPLQLTF | TGTGCCAGCAGCCCCACCCCGTCAGGGCTCCCCCTCCAATTGACCTTC
TRBJ1-1 | - | TRBV5-6 | once | CASGRRGGTEAFF | TGTGCCAGCGGACGGCGGGGTGGCACTGAAGCTTTCTTT
TRBJ1-2 | TRBD1 | TRBV28 | once | CASSQTGGFGYTF | TGTGCCAGCAGTCAGACAGGGGGCTTTGGCTACACCTTC
TRBJ1-1 | - | TRBV7-2 | - | CASSLVRSNTEAFF | TGTGCCAGCAGCTTAGTACGGTCGAACACTGAAGCTTTCTTT
TRBJ1-2 | - | TRBV5-6 | - | CASSSDNYGYTF | TGTGCCAGCAGCTCGGATAACTATGGCTACACCTTC
TRBJ1-5 | - | TRBV12-1 | - | CASSHPRQDHQPQHF | TGTGCCAGCAGCCACCCCCGGCAGGATCATCAGCCCCAGCATTTT
TRBJ2-5 | TRBD1 | TRBV2 | - | CASSEDRGAETQYF | TGTGCCAGCAGTGAGGACAGGGGCGCGGAGACCCAGTACTTC
TRBJ1-1 | - | TRBV5-1 | - | CASGGGSVTDWDTEAFF | TGCGCCAGCGGGGGTGGGTCTGTCACTGACTGGGACACTGAAGCTTTCTTT
TRBJ2-6 | - | TRBV7-3 | - | CASSLIFGLSGHSGANVLTF | TGTGCCAGCAGCTTAATTTTTGGTCTATCGGGGCACTCTGGGGCCAACGTCCTGACTTTC
TRBJ2-1 | TRBD1 | TRBV5-1 | - | CASSPGTGRDEQFF | TGCGCCAGCAGCCCCGGGACAGGAAGGGATGAGCAGTTCTTC
TRBJ2-3 | - | TRBV11-1 | - | CASSFVGADTQYF | TGTGCCAGCAGCTTTGTCGGCGCAGATACGCAGTATTTT
TRBJ2-5 | - | TRBV5-5 | - | CASSLPGKETQYF | TGTGCCAGCAGCTTGCCAGGGAAAGAGACCCAGTACTTC
TRBJ2-5 | TRBD1 | TRBV9 | few | CASSSTGQGAETQYF | TGTGCCAGCAGCTCCACGGGACAGGGGGCAGAGACCCAGTACTTC
TRBJ1-2 | - | TRBV4-1 | - | CASSQVGGRGYGYTF | TGCGCCAGCAGCCAAGTCGGGGGGCGCGGTTATGGCTACACCTTC
TRBJ2-5 | TRBD2 | TRBV27 | - | CASSLGRLAGGETQYF | TGTGCCAGCAGTTTGGGGAGACTAGCGGGAGGAGAGACCCAGTACTTC
TRBJ2-4 | - | TRBV19 | - | CASSMAGAKNIQYF | TGTGCCAGTAGTATGGCGGGAGCCAAAAACATTCAGTACTTC
TRBJ2-2 | TRBD2 | TRBV19 | - | CASSIVAGGNTGELFF | TGTGCCAGTAGTATAGTAGCGGGAGGTAACACCGGGGAGCTGTTTTTT
TRBJ2-7 | - | TRBV2 | - | CASTRSRDIGSEQYF | TGTGCCAGCACAAGGTCGAGGGACATAGGATCAGAGCAGTACTTC
TRBJ1-2 | - | TRBV5-1 | few | CASSSQTNYGYTF | TGCGCCAGCAGCTCCCAGACTAACTATGGCTACACCTTC
TRBJ1-3 | - | TRBV7-9 | - | CASSSRASSGNTIYF | TGTGCCAGCAGCTCGAGGGCCTCCTCTGGAAACACCATATATTTT
TRBJ2-7 | - | TRBV11-2 | - | CASSFFFAEGYEQYF | TGTGCCAGCAGCTTCTTTTTTGCGGAGGGCTACGAGCAGTACTTC
TRBJ1-1 | - | TRBV13 | once | CASSLGLRTEAFF | TGTGCCAGCAGCTTGGGACTCCGCACTGAAGCTTTCTTT
TRBJ2-2 | - | TRBV15 | few | CATSRVGAGELFF | TGTGCCACCAGCAGAGTAGGGGCCGGGGAGCTGTTTTTT
TRBJ2-7 | - | TRBV7-2 | - | CASSQQGAYSYEQYF | TGTGCCAGCAGCCAGCAAGGCGCATACTCCTACGAGCAGTACTTC
TRBJ2-2 | - | TRBV7-2 | - | CASTTAARGGELFF | TGTGCCAGCACGACCGCGGCGAGGGGCGGGGAGCTGTTTTTT
TRBJ2-7 | - | TRBV28 | few | CASSFRGTYEQYF | TGTGCCAGCAGTTTCCGGGGGACCTACGAGCAGTACTTC
TRBJ1-5 | - | TRBV2 | - | CASSEGQLNQPQHF | TGTGCCAGCAGTGAGGGACAACTCAATCAGCCCCAGCATTTT
TRBJ1-1 | - | TRBV6-5 | once | CASSSQGTLNTEAFF | TGTGCCAGCAGCTCACAGGGCACTTTGAACACTGAAGCTTTCTTT
TRBJ1-1 | - | TRBV5-8 | - | CASSLRGGSTEAFF | TGTGCCAGCAGCTTGAGGGGGGGAAGCACTGAAGCTTTCTTT